The next 31 T cell receptor beta chains were all read from a single sample in a study of blood T cell repertoires in COVID-19. Repertoires were generated with immunoSEQ multiplex PCR, while TCRdb's copy carries only in-frame clones and drops some. The data hold over 200,000 clones, with just over 90% observed a single time. The specimen sequenced was peripheral blood. The receptor source for this set is a young man with acute or convalescent COVID-19.

This clone was seen once. The chain recombines TRBV7-9 with TRBJ1-1, with a possible D match to TRBD1 (5 bases). Trimming removed 4 bases at V and 0 bases at J, with 15 bases between. The CDR3 contains 16 residues. In germline, CDR1 is SEHNR, CDR2 FQNEAQ (reference sequence). The CDR3 here is CASSSLPPGLNTEAFF. The CDR3 DNA is TGTGCCAGCAGCTCCCTACCCCCAGGGTTGAACACTGAAGCTTTCTTT.

The chain uses TRBV19 and TRBJ2-1; 7 nucleotides match TRBD2. This CDR3 contains 16 residues. Germline V gene lookup returns CDR1 LNHDA and CDR2 SQIVND (reference sequence). The V gene end was trimmed by 7 bases and the J gene end by 6 bases; junction bases not matched to a gene: 15. CDR3 sequence: CASNTPSGTPPNEQFF. CDR3 nucleotide sequence: TGTGCCAGTAACACCCCTAGCGGAACACCCCCCAATGAGCAGTTCTTC.

This chain links TRBV4-1 with TRBJ1-2; D unresolved. Trimming took off 0 bases at V and 6 bases at J, with 11 bases between the two ends. The CDR3 has 14 amino acids. CDR1 is MGHRA, CDR2 YSYEKL, per germline. The CDR3 sequence is CASSQDRKGDGYTF. The DNA for the CDR3 is TGCGCCAGCAGCCAAGATAGGAAAGGAGATGGCTACACCTTC.

The chain recombines TRBV19 with TRBJ1-5, with 8 nucleotides matching TRBD1. Germline CDR1 and CDR2: LNHDA and SQIVND (reference sequence). J gave up 4 bases and V 5 bases, and 1 base lay outside the gene matches. The CDR3 has 13 amino acids. As DNA, the CDR3 is TGTGCCAGTAGTCAGGGGGCGAATCAGCCCCAGCATTTT. Its protein is CASSQGANQPQHF.

The V call is TRBV28, the J call TRBJ1-5; maybe TRBD1 (6 bases). Germline values: CDR1 MDHEN, CDR2 SYDVKM. This CDR3 is 18 amino acids long. Trimming took off 4 bases at V and 1 base at J, with 20 bases between the two ends. In DNA, the CDR3 is TGTGCCAGCAGTTCGGACCGCGGACAGCTAAGGAGCAATCAGCCCCAGCATTTT. Residues: CASSSDRGQLRSNQPQHF.

The chain employs TRBV29-1 and TRBJ1-2; D remains ambiguous. This CDR3 comprises 12 residues. With 6 bases removed from V and 4 bases from J, the gap between germline ends came to 12 bases. Per the germline V gene, CDR1 is SQVTM and CDR2 is ANQGSEA. CDR3 region: CSVTREFYGYTF. CDR3 nucleotides: TGCAGCGTAACTCGGGAATTCTATGGCTACACCTTC.

The chain couples TRBV5-1 to TRBJ1-6; TRBD1 agrees at 9 bases. This CDR3 contains 15 residues. Germline trimming cut 4 bases from V and 10 bases from J; bases unmatched to any gene: 9. Per germline, CDR1 SGHRS and CDR2 YFSETQ. The CDR3 DNA is TGCGCCAGCAGCATAAGGACAGGGGAGGGATCACCCCTCCACTTT. This encodes CASSIRTGEGSPLHF.

The chain recombines TRBV27 with TRBJ1-2; TRBD1 might be the D (5 bases). Germline V lookup: CDR1 MNHEY, CDR2 SMNVEV (reference sequence). V was shortened by 5 bases and J by 1 base, with 11 bases between the two germline ends. The CDR3 is 14 amino acids. The chain's CDR3 is CASSKDRSNYGYTF. In DNA, the CDR3 is TGTGCCAGCAGTAAAGACAGAAGTAACTATGGCTACACCTTC.

J is TRBJ1-6 and V is TRBV27; no definite D call. Trimming removed 3 bases at V and 6 bases at J, with 9 bases between. CDR1 and CDR2 from the germline V gene are MNHEY and SMNVEV (reference sequence). This CDR3 has 14 residues. The CDR3 DNA reads TGTGCCAGCAGTTTGGGAGAGACTAATTCACCCCTCCACTTT. Encoded protein: CASSLGETNSPLHF.

The V and J genes are TRBV30 and TRBJ2-1; weak D call: TRBD1 (6 bases). V gave up 4 bases and J gave up 1 base, with 14 bases separating them. CDR3 length: 15 residues. Germline V gives CDR1 GTSNPN, CDR2 SVGIG (reference sequence). DNA of the CDR3: TGTGCCTGGAATGCGATAGGGGGATCCTACAATGAGCAGTTCTTC. Its translation is CAWNAIGGSYNEQFF.

This chain links TRBV4-1 with TRBJ2-1; 7 nucleotides line up with TRBD1. The germline gives CDR1 MGHRA, CDR2 YSYEKL. The length of the CDR3 is 16 residues. With 5 bases clipped from V and 8 bases from J, the junction kept 15 bases outside the gene matches. The CDR3 DNA is TGCGCCAGCAGCTTATTTGGCACAGGGGATTGGGATGAGCAGTTCTTC. This sequence encodes CASSLFGTGDWDEQFF.

The genes are TRBV3-1 (or the pseudogene TRBV3-2) and TRBJ2-3, with D perhaps matching TRBD2 (5 bases). V was pared by 4 bases and J by 4 bases, with 6 bases between. This CDR3 region has 12 residues. The V gene's germline CDR1 is LGHDT and CDR2 YNNKEL (reference sequence). CDR3 nucleotide sequence: TGTGCCAGCAGCCGGAGGTCAGATACGCAGTATTTT. Its translation is CASSRRSDTQYF.

V usage is TRBV4-1 and J usage is TRBJ2-7, with TRBD2 identical over 7 bases. V was clipped by 0 bases and J by 5 bases; unmatched bases: 13. Germline CDR1 is MGHRA and CDR2 is YSYEKL. CDR3 size: 17 residues. CDR3 in DNA: TGCGCCAGCAGCCAAGAGGGGCTGACTAGCCTAGGCAACGAGCAGTACTTC. Its protein product is CASSQEGLTSLGNEQYF.

This clone was found a few times. This sequence joins TRBV30 and TRBJ1-2, with D unresolved. Germline values: CDR1 GTSNPN, CDR2 SVGIG (reference sequence). The V end lost 4 bases, the J end lost 7 bases, and 19 bases lay between the germline ends. This CDR3 region has 14 residues. CDR3 in DNA: TGTGCCTGGACCGTGACCCTAAGGGCGGGTGGCTACACCTTC. Amino acid sequence: CAWTVTLRAGGYTF.

The chain is built from TRBV18 and TRBJ1-2; tentatively, D is TRBD1 (6 bases). The CDR3 contains 15 residues. Trimming took 6 bases from V and 2 from J, leaving 16 bases between them. Germline assignment: CDR1 KGHSH and CDR2 LQKENI. CDR3 residues: CASSPGDGQNYGYTF. DNA of the CDR3: TGTGCCAGCTCCCCCGGGGACGGACAGAACTATGGCTACACCTTC.

This chain connects TRBV6-5 to TRBJ1-1, with 10 bases that match TRBD1. The junction had 3 bases not matched to a gene; V was cut back by 5 bases and J by 0 bases. CDR3 length equals 15 residues. Germline V gene data show CDR1 as MNHEY and CDR2 as SVGAGI. In DNA form, the CDR3 reads TGTGCCAGCAGTCGTGGGACAGGGGTGAACACTGAAGCTTTCTTT. Its protein product is CASSRGTGVNTEAFF.

The chain couples TRBV28 to TRBJ1-2; possible D gene TRBD1, 6 bases. Looked up from germline, CDR1 is MDHEN and CDR2 is SYDVKM. V was trimmed by 5 bases and J by 5 bases, leaving 15 bases between them. This CDR3 is 14 amino acids long. The CDR3 bases are TGTGCCAGCAGTCCTTCAGGGGCAGTTTATGGCTACACCTTC. It yields the protein CASSPSGAVYGYTF.

The chain couples TRBV28 to TRBJ1-2; D unresolved. This CDR3 region has 11 residues. Germline assignment: CDR1 MDHEN and CDR2 SYDVKM. V lost 7 bases and J 6 bases, leaving 9 bases between the germline ends. CDR3 coding DNA: TGTGCCAGCACATGGGCCAATGGCTACACCTTC. Translation: CASTWANGYTF.

The chain employs TRBV27 and TRBJ1-3; D gene unclear. This CDR3 is built from 15 residues. The germline V gene encodes CDR1 MNHEY and CDR2 SMNVEV (reference sequence). Trimming shortened V by 4 bases and J by 0 bases, and 10 bases separated the two germline ends. In nucleotides, the CDR3 is TGTGCCAGCAGTTCAAGCATTTACTCTGGAAACACCATATATTTT. It yields the protein CASSSSIYSGNTIYF.

The rearrangement joins TRBV18 to TRBJ2-7; D not resolved. Germline values: CDR1 KGHSH, CDR2 LQKENI. Trimming stripped 2 bases from V and 3 bases from J, with 11 bases between. This CDR3 spans 14 amino acids. The CDR3 loop is CASSPSQASYEQYF. DNA for the CDR3: TGTGCCAGCTCACCATCCCAGGCGAGCTACGAGCAGTACTTC.

The chain combines TRBV5-4 with TRBJ1-6; 9 bases match TRBD1. With 5 bases clipped from V and 7 bases from J, the junction kept 4 bases outside the gene matches. The germline V gene has CDR1 SGHNT and CDR2 YYREEE (reference sequence). The CDR3 covers 14 residues. CDR3 sequence (DNA): TGTGCCAGCAGAGCGGGACAGGGAAATTCACCCCTCCACTTT. It yields the protein CASRAGQGNSPLHF.

In this sample, this clone turned up once. The chain carries TRBV15 and TRBJ1-6; 9 bases map to TRBD1. J gave up 17 bases and V 0 bases, and 14 bases lay outside the gene matches. In germline, CDR1 is LNHNV, CDR2 YYDKDF (reference sequence). This CDR3 is 16 amino acids long. CDR3 DNA: TGTGCCACCAGCAGAGATCGGGACAGGGATCGTCACCGGGTCCACTTT. The encoded protein is CATSRDRDRDRHRVHF.

V is TRBV30 and J is TRBJ1-5; D possibly corresponds to TRBD1 (6 bases). The CDR3 extends over 15 amino acids. Trimming stripped 2 bases from V and 1 base from J, with 12 bases between. Germline assignment: CDR1 GTSNPN and CDR2 SVGIG (reference sequence). The CDR3 DNA sequence: TGTGCCTGGAGTCCCGGACAGTTAAGCAATCAGCCCCAGCATTTT. This encodes CAWSPGQLSNQPQHF.

V usage is TRBV7-3 and J usage is TRBJ2-6; tentatively, D is TRBD1 (7 bases). The CDR3 has 15 amino acids. Germline V gene lookup returns CDR1 SGHTA and CDR2 FQGTGA. V shed 5 bases and J shed 4 bases, with 12 bases lying between them. For the CDR3, the DNA is TGTGCCAGCAGCCCAGGGGGGACCGGGGCCAACGTCCTGACTTTC. Translated: CASSPGGTGANVLTF. Full variable domain (remainder filled in from reference TRBV7-3 and TRBJ2-6): GAGVSQTPSNKVTEKGKYVELRCDPISGHTALYWYRQSLGQGPEFLIYFQGTGAADDSGLPNDRFFAVRPEGSVSTLKIQRTERGDSAVYLCASSPGGTGANVLTFGAGSRLTVL.

In this sample, this clone turned up once. The rearrangement joins TRBV5-1 to TRBJ2-5; 7 nucleotides align to TRBD2. In germline, CDR1 is SGHRS, CDR2 YFSETQ. The CDR3 totals 15 residues. With V trimmed by 4 bases and J by 2 bases, 8 bases remained unmatched. CDR3 loop: CASSGMTSSQETQYF. The CDR3 DNA follows: TGCGCCAGCAGCGGGATGACTAGCAGTCAAGAGACCCAGTACTTC. Together with reference TRBV5-1 and TRBJ2-5, the CDR3 gives the full variable domain: KAGVTQTPRYLIKTRGQQVTLSCSPISGHRSVSWYQQTPGQGLQFLFEYFSETQRNKGNFPGRFSGRQFSNSRSEMNVSTLELGDSALYLCASSGMTSSQETQYFGPGTRLLVL.

The rearrangement links TRBV14 to TRBJ2-2; a weak D match, TRBD2 (6 bases). This CDR3 is 19 amino acids long. Trimming cost V 4 bases and J 4 bases, with 25 bases left between them. Germline CDR1 reads SGHDN; CDR2 reads FVKESK. CDR3 loop: CASSLRRRLELGGTGELFF. The CDR3 DNA reads TGTGCCAGCAGCCTACGGCGGCGACTAGAACTCGGAGGCACCGGGGAGCTGTTTTTT.

The chain employs TRBV27 and TRBJ2-1; 8 nucleotides line up with TRBD1. This CDR3 spans 15 amino acids. V trimming: 7 bases; J trimming: 4 bases; junction bases outside the gene matches: 9. CDR1 MNHEY and CDR2 SMNVEV come from the germline V gene (reference sequence). CDR3: CASTSGGQGYNEQFF. CDR3 coding DNA: TGTGCCAGCACCTCAGGCGGACAGGGATACAATGAGCAGTTCTTC.

V gene TRBV20-1 combines with J gene TRBJ2-7, with a tentative D call TRBD2 (5 bases). V lost 1 base and J lost 10, with 11 bases in between. Per germline, CDR1 DFQATT and CDR2 SNEGSKA (reference sequence). The CDR3 runs to 11 residues. In DNA, the CDR3 is TGCAGTGCTAGAGGCCACCGGGATCAGTACTTC. Protein: CSARGHRDQYF.

The chain couples TRBV5-1 to TRBJ1-6, with D possibly being TRBD1 (5 bases). There are 14 residues in the CDR3. V lost 3 bases and J 14 bases, leaving 18 bases between the germline ends. Germline CDR1 and CDR2: SGHRS and YFSETQ. CDR3 sequence: CASSSDTTTPTLHF. In nucleotides, the CDR3 is TGCGCCAGCAGCTCGGACACAACGACCCCGACCCTCCACTTT.

The genes are TRBV5-8 and TRBJ1-2, with a weak D call TRBD1 (5 bases). Trimming took off 2 bases at V and 4 bases at J, with 9 bases between the two ends. The CDR3 is 13 amino acids. Per the germline V gene, CDR1 is SGHTS and CDR2 is YDEGEE. CDR3 sequence: CASSFQGTYGYTF. The CDR3 nucleotides read TGTGCCAGCAGCTTCCAGGGTACCTATGGCTACACCTTC.

The rearrangement uses TRBV5-1 and TRBJ2-1; the D gene is possibly TRBD2 (6 bases). Trimming took 3 bases from V and 5 from J, leaving 18 bases between them. Germline values: CDR1 SGHRS, CDR2 YFSETQ. The CDR3 consists of 16 residues. The chain's CDR3 is CASSSRDSGGHNEQFF. The CDR3 DNA reads as TGCGCCAGCAGCTCGCGGGACTCCGGAGGGCACAATGAGCAGTTCTTC. Using reference TRBV5-1 and TRBJ2-1 for the parts outside the CDR3, the full variable domain is KAGVTQTPRYLIKTRGQQVTLSCSPISGHRSVSWYQQTPGQGLQFLFEYFSETQRNKGNFPGRFSGRQFSNSRSEMNVSTLELGDSALYLCASSSRDSGGHNEQFFGPGTRLTVL.